This record covers a single T cell receptor (beta chain). This sample was included in a study of cytotoxic CD8 clonotypes in ibrutinib-treated CLL. V shed 2 bases and J shed 5 bases, with 12 bases lying between them. This CDR3 is 14 amino acids long. Germline CDR1 LGHNA, CDR2 YSLEER. This table comes from immunoSEQ multiplex PCR, and its TCRdb copy is limited to in-frame clones, with some not included. In the table there are more than 300,000 clones, roughly 85% of which are singletons. This sequence joins TRBV4-3 and TRBJ1-1; D perhaps matches TRBD1 (6 bases). This clonotype originated in a human donor with chronic lymphocytic leukemia. This sample comprised PBMCs, obtained before ibrutinib treatment. The CDR3, as DNA: TGCGCCAGCAGCCAACCCGGGACACGAACTGAAGCTTTCTTT. The encoded protein is CASSQPGTRTEAFF.